This record covers a single TCR beta chain. Its matching antigen is unknown. The iRepertoire nested amplicon-rescue multiplex PCR amplified TCR alpha and beta CDR3s from RNA. TCRdb independently ran MiXCR on the multiplex PCR reads; one entry per CDR3 protein. The table has around 190,000 distinct CDR3 sequences, 25% to 35% seen once; the top ten hold around 20%. The entry originates in a study of glioma-infiltrating T cells. Study results and limitations: Tissue-blood divergence was below expectation in non-neoplastic patients, above in gliomas.

This CDR3 contains 15 residues. V was pared by 3 bases and J by 5 bases, with 14 bases between. Germline V gene lookup returns CDR1 MNHNS and CDR2 SASEGT. Sequencing input: glioma tissue, nonneoplastic brain tissue, or PBMCs (not recorded which). The chain uses TRBV6-1 and TRBJ1-5; TRBD1 might be the D (6 bases). This clonotype originated in a human donor with low-grade glioma or glioblastoma, undergoing nonglioma brain surgery, or in good health (not recorded which). The CDR3 loop is CASSDGKGGYQPQHF. The CDR3 coding sequence is TGTGCCAGCAGTGATGGGAAAGGGGGGTATCAGCCCCAGCATTTT.